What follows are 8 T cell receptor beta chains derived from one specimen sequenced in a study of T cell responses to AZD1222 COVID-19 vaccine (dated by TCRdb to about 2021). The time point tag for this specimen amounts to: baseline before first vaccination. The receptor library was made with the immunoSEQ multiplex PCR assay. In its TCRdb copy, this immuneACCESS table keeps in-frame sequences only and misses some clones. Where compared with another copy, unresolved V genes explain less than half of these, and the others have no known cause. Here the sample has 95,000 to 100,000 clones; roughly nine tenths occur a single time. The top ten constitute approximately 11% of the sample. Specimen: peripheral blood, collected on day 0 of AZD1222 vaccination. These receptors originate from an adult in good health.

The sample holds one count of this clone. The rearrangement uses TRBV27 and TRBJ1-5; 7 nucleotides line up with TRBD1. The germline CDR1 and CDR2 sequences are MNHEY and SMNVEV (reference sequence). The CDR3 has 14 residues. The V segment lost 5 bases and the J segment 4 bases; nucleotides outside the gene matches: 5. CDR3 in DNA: TGTGCCAGCAGTGCAGACAGGGAGAATCAGCCCCAGCATTTT. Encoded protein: CASSADRENQPQHF.

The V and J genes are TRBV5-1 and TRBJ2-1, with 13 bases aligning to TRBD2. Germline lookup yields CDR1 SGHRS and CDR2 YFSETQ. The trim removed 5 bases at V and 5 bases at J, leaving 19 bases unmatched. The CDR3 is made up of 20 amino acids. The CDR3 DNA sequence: TGCGCCAGCAGGTTCGACCGAGGACTAGCGGGAGAAAGAGGGCACAATGAGCAGTTCTTC. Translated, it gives CASRFDRGLAGERGHNEQFF.

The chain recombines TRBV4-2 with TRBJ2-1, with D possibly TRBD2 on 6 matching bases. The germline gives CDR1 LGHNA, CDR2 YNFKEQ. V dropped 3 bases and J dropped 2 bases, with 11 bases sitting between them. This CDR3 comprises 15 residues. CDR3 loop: CASSHSGDPYNEQFF. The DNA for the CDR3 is TGTGCCAGCAGCCATTCGGGGGACCCCTACAATGAGCAGTTCTTC.

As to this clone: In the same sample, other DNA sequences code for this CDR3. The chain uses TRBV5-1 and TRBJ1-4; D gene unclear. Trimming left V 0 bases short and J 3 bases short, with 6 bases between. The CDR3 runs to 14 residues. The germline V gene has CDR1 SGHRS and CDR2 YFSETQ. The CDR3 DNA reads TGCGCCAGCAGCTTGGGTCAGCCTAATGAAAAACTGTTTTTT. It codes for CASSLGQPNEKLFF.

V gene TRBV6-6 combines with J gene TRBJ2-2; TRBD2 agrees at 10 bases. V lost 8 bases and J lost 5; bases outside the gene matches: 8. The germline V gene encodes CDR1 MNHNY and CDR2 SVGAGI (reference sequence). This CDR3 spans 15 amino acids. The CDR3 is CASRASGRGTGELFF. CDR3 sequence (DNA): TGTGCCAGCCGCGCTAGCGGGAGAGGTACCGGGGAGCTGTTTTTT.

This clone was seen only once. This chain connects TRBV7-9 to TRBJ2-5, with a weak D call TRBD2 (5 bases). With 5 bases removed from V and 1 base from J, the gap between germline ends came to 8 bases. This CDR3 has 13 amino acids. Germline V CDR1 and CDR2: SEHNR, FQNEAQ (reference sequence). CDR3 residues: CASSRGRQETQYF. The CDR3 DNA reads TGTGCCAGCAGCCGGGGTCGCCAAGAGACCCAGTACTTC.

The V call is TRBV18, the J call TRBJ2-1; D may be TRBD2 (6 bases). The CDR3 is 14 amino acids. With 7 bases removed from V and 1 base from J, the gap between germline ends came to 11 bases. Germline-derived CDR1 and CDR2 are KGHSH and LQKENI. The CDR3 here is CASCPGSSYNEQFF. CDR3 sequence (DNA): TGTGCCAGCTGCCCCGGGAGTTCCTACAATGAGCAGTTCTTC.

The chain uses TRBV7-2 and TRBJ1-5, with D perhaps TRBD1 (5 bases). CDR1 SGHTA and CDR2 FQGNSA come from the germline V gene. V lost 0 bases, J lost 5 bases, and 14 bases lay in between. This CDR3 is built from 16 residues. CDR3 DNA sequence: TGTGCCAGCAGCTTAGCGTACGACAGAGATTATCAGCCCCAGCATTTT. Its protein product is CASSLAYDRDYQPQHF.